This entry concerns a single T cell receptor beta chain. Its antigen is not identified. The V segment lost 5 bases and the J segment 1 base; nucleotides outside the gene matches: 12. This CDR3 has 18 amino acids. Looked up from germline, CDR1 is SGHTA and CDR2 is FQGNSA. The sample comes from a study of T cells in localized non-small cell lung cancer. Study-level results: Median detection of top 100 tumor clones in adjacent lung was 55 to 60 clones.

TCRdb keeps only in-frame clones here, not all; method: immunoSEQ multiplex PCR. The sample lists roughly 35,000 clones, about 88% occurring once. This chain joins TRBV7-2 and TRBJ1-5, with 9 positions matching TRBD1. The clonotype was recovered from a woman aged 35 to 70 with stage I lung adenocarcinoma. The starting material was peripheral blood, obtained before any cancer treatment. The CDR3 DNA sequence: TGTGCCAGCAGCCCACACCCGGGGACAGGGCCCAGCAATCAGCCCCAGCATTTT. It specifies CASSPHPGTGPSNQPQHF.